This section outlines one T cell receptor (beta chain) sequence together with its context. Its antigen is not yet known. There are no base qualities to consult, and no much larger clone falls within one base. Genomic DNA was extracted from sorted cells for sequencing of the TCRbeta CDR3 region. TCRbeta CDR3 regions were sequenced using the immunoSEQ Assay. Entries here come from immuneACCESS through TCRdb and include only in-frame sequences with V and J called. Some clones fail to appear in such tables; in the studies checked, an unresolved V gene covers under half of the shortfall, and the cause of the remainder is unknown. The sample table shows about 49,000 clones, and 85% are seen once. In total, the top ten clones hold about a fifth of the sample. Patients with a history of autoimmune disease or receiving systemic immunosuppression were excluded from the trial. In every dose cohort, peripheral blood was drawn for TCR sequencing at baseline, cycle 4 day 1, and cycle 7 day 1. Samples were obtained from an open-label, multicenter, first-in-human phase I dose-escalation trial of ivuxolimab. The trial enrolled adults with locally advanced or metastatic head and neck squamous cell, hepatocellular, melanoma or renal cell carcinoma. CD4+ and CD8+ T cells were sorted separately from peripheral blood before TCR sequencing.

The sample comes from a study of OX40 agonist ivuxolimab in advanced cancers. Background for the entire study: The costimulatory receptor OX40 (CD134) was targeted by ivuxolimab, a fully human IgG2 agonistic monoclonal antibody. Intravenous ivuxolimab was administered to patients every 2 weeks at six dose levels: 0.01, 0.1, 0.3, 1.5, 3 and 10 mg/kg. Among the roughly 50 dose-escalation patients, about 20 had hepatocellular carcinoma, 15 or so melanoma, 9 renal cell carcinoma and 9 head and neck cancer. In the dose-escalation cohort, approximately 80% of patients were male, and the mean age was approximately 60 years with a range of roughly 20 to 85. Patients were allowed to have had prior anti-PD-1, anti-PD-L1 or anti-CTLA-4 therapy, and around 41% of the dose-escalation patients had previously received checkpoint inhibitors. Partial responses occurred in three dose-escalation patients, of whom one had hepatocellular carcinoma and two had cutaneous melanoma. The point of sequencing TCRbeta in the periphery was to test whether ivuxolimab changed TCR sequence diversity and drove clonal T-cell expansion. The paper covers the monotherapy dose-escalation part of the phase I ivuxolimab trial, which included N ≈ 52 patients.

What the work shows at the level of the full study, not this receptor alone: The antigen specificity of the clonally expanded peripheral T cells was not determined. Low levels of normalized T-cell clonal expansion were also seen in some patients who did not respond. At doses from 0.1 to 3.0 mg/kg, clonal expansion was seen in both CD4+ and CD8+ blood T cells between baseline and week 6. In partial responders in the 0.1-3.0 mg/kg groups, normalized peripheral clonal expansion was found to be among the lowest, especially among CD8+ T cells. After ivuxolimab, more expanded clones were found on average in CD8+ T cells than in CD4+ T cells.

The clonotype was recovered from an adult with an advanced solid tumor such as melanoma, head and neck, liver or kidney cancer. Sequencing used CD4+ or CD8+ T cells sorted from blood, obtained in a trial of the OX40 agonist ivuxolimab.

The DNA sequence is as follows: TGTGCCAGCAGTTGGGGACTAGCGGGGGGCCTCAATGAGCAGTTCTTC. It codes for CASSWGLAGGLNEQFF. In this chain, TRBV27 is recombined with TRBJ2-1; TRBD2 aligns with 15 central bases. Ends trimmed: V by 4 bases, J by 6 bases; bases unmatched to a gene: 4. CDR1 and CDR2, per the germline V gene (reference sequence), are MNHEY and SMNVEV. The CDR3 runs 16 amino acids, cysteine and phenylalanine included. Just CDR3 DNA is preserved here, 48 bases in frame from base 1.